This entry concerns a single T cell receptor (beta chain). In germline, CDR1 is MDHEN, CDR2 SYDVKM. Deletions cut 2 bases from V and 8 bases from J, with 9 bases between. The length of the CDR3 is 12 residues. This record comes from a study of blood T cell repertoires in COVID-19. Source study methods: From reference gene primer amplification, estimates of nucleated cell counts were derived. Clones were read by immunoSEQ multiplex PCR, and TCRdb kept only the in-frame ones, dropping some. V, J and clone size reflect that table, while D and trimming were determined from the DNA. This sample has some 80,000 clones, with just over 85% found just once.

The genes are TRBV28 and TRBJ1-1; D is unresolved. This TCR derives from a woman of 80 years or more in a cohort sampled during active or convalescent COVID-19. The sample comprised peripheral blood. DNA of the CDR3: TGTGCCAGCAGTTTACGGCTGAGGGAAGCTTTCTTT. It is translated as CASSLRLREAFF.